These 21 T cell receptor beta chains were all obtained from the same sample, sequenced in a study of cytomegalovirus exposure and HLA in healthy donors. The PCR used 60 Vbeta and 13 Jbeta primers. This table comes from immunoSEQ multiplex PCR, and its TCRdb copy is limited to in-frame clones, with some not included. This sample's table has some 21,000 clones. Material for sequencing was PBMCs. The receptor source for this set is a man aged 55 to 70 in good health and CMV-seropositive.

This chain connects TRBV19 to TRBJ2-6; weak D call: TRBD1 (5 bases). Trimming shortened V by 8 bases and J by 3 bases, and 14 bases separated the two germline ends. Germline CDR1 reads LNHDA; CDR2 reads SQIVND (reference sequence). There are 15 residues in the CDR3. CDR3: CASCTGQDGANVLTF. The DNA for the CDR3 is TGTGCCAGTTGTACCGGACAAGATGGGGCCAACGTCCTGACTTTC.

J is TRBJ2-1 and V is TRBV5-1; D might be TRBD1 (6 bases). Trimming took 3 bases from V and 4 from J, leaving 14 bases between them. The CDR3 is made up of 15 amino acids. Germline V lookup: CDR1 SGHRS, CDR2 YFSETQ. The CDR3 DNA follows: TGCGCCAGCAGCTGGGACACCCCTGGTTACAATGAGCAGTTCTTC. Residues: CASSWDTPGYNEQFF.

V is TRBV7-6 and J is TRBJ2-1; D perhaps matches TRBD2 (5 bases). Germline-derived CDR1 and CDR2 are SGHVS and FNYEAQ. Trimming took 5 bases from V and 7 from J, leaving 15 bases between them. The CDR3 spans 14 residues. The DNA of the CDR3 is TGTGCCAGCAGCCCAGAAGCGGACCATAATGAGCAGTTCTTC. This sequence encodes CASSPEADHNEQFF.

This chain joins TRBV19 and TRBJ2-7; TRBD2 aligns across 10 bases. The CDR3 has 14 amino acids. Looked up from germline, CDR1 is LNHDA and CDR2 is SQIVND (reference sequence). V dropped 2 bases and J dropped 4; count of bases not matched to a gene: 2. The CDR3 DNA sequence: TGTGCCAGTAGTATACTAGCGGGAGAATACGAGCAGTACTTC. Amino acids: CASSILAGEYEQYF.

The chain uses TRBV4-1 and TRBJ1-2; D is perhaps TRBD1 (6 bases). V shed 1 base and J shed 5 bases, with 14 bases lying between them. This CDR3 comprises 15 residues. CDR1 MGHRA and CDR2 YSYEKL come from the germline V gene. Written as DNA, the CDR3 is TGCGCCAGCAGCCAAGCCAGGGGCCCTCAATATGGCTACACCTTC. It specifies CASSQARGPQYGYTF.

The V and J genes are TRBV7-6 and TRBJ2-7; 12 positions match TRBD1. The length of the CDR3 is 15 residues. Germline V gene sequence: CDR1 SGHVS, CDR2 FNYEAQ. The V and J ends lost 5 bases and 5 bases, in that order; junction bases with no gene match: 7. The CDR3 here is CASSPGTGGGDEQYF. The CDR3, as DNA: TGTGCCAGCAGCCCGGGGACAGGGGGCGGCGACGAGCAGTACTTC.

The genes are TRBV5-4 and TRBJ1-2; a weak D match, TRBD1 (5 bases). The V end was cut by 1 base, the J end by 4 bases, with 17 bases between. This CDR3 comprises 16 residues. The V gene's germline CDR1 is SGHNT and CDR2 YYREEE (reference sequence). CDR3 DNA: TGTGCCAGCAGCTTGTTCCTAGAGGCGGGGGGCTATGGCTACACCTTC. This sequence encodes CASSLFLEAGGYGYTF.

The CDR3 spells CASSARTGAVNTEAFF. CDR3 DNA: TGTGCCAGTAGTGCCCGGACAGGGGCCGTGAACACTGAAGCTTTCTTT. The chain uses TRBV19 and TRBJ1-1; TRBD1 matches 9 bases. V lost 5 bases and J lost 0; bases outside the gene matches: 7. This CDR3 region has 16 residues. Germline V lookup: CDR1 LNHDA, CDR2 SQIVND (reference sequence).

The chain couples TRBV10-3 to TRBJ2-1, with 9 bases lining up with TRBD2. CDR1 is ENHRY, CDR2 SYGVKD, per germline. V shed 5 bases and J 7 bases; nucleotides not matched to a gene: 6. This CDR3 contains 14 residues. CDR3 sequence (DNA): TGTGCCATCAGTCGGATGACTAGCGGTAATGAGCAGTTCTTC. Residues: CAISRMTSGNEQFF.

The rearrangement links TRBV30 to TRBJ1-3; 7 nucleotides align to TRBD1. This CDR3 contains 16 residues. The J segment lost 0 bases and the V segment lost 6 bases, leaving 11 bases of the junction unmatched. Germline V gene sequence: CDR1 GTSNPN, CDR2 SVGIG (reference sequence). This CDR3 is CACLETQGSSGNTIYF. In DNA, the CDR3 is TGTGCCTGTCTAGAGACACAGGGGTCCTCTGGAAACACCATATATTTT.

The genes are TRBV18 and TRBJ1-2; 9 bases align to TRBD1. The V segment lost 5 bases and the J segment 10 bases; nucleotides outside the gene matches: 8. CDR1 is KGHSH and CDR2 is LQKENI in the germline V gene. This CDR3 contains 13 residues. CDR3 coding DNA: TGTGCCAGCTCAGCGGGACAGGGATTTGCCTACACCTTC. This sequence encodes CASSAGQGFAYTF.

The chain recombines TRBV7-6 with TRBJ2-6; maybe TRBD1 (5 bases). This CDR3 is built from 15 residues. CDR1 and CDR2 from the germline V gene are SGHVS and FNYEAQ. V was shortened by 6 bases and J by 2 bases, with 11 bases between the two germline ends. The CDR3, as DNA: TGTGCCAGCAGTTTACAGGTTCCTGGGGCCAACGTCCTGACTTTC. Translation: CASSLQVPGANVLTF. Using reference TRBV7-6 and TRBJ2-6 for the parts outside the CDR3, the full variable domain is GAGVSQSPRYKVTKRGQDVALRCDPISGHVSLYWYRQALGQGPEFLTYFNYEAQQDKSGLPNDRFSAERPEGSISTLTIQRTEQRDSAMYRCASSLQVPGANVLTFGAGSRLTVL.

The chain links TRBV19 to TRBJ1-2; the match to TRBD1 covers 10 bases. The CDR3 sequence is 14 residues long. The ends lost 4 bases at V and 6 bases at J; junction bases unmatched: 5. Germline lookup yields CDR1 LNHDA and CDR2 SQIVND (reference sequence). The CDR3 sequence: CASSKRQGADGYTF. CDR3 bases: TGTGCCAGTAGTAAACGACAGGGGGCGGATGGCTACACCTTC.

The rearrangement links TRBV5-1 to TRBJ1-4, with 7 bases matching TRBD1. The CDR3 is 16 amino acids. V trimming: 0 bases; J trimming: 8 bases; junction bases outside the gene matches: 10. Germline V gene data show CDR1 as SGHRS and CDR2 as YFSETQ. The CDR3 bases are TGCGCCAGCAGCTTGGCAGCAGGGGGAGTGGTCGAAAAACTGTTTTTT. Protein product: CASSLAAGGVVEKLFF.

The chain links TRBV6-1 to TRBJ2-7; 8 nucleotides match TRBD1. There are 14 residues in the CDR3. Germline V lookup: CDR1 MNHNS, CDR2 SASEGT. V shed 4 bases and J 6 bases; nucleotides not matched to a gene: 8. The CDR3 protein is CASSAWTGIAEQYF. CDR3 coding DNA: TGTGCCAGCAGTGCATGGACAGGGATAGCCGAGCAGTACTTC.

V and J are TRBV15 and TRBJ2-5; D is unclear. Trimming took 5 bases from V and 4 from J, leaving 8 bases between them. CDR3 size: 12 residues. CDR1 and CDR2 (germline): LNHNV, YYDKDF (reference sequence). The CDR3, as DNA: TGTGCCACCAGCTACTCCTTAGAGACCCAGTACTTC. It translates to CATSYSLETQYF.

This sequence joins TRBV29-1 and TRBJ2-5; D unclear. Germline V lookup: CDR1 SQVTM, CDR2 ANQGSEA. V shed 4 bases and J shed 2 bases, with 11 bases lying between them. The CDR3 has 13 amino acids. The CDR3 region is CSVGEVSQETQYF. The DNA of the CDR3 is TGCAGCGTTGGCGAGGTCAGTCAAGAGACCCAGTACTTC.

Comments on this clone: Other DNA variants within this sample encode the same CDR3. CDR3 residues: CASSLAGNQPQHF. The CDR3, as DNA: TGCGCCAGCAGCTTGGCGGGCAATCAGCCCCAGCATTTT. V usage is TRBV5-1 and J usage is TRBJ1-5; no definite D call. V lost 0 bases to trimming and J lost 2 bases, with 3 bases between them. Germline CDR1 is SGHRS and CDR2 is YFSETQ. CDR3 size: 13 residues.

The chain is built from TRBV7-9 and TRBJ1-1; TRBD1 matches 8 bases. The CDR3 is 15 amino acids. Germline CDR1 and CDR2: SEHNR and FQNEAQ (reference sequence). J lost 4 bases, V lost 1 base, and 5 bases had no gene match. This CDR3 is CASSLGRTGITEAFF. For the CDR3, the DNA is TGTGCCAGCAGCTTAGGGCGGACAGGGATCACTGAAGCTTTCTTT.

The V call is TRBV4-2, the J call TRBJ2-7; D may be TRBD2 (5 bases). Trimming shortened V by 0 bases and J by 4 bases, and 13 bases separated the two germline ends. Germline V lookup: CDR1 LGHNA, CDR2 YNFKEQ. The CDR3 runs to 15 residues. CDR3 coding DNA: TGTGCCAGCAGCCAAGACCTGGGAGAGGGATACGAGCAGTACTTC. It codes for CASSQDLGEGYEQYF.

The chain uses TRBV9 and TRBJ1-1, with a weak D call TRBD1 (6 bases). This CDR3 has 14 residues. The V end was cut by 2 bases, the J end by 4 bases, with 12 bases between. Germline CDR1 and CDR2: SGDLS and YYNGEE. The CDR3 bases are TGTGCCAGCAGCGTCACAGGGATCGGCACTGAAGCTTTCTTT. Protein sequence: CASSVTGIGTEAFF. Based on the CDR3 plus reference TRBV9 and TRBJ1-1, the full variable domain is DSGVTQTPKHLITATGQRVTLRCSPRSGDLSVYWYQQSLDQGLQFLIQYYNGEERAKGNILERFSAQQFPDLHSELNLSSLELGDSALYFCASSVTGIGTEAFFGQGTRLTVV.